Following are 6 T cell receptor beta chains from one sample sequenced in a study of post-analysis software for immune sequencing data. Findings and caveats of the study: Included in a set of four or five TRBV segments more frequent in patients than controls were TRBV5-6, TRBV5-1 and TRBV20-1.

These receptors are not linked to any known antigen. Libraries were made from TCR beta cDNA, and they carried unique molecular identifiers. TCRdb reprocessed the PCR reads via MiXCR and lists one record per CDR3 protein. Of hundreds of thousands of distinct CDR3 sequences in the sample, about 27% were seen once. Sequencing was done on a sample of blood. Source of these receptors: a girl aged 5 to 17 with multiple sclerosis.

The V call is TRBV7-2, the J call TRBJ1-5; tentatively, D is TRBD1 (5 bases). There are 15 residues in the CDR3. The V end was cut by 1 base, the J end by 4 bases, with 11 bases between. The germline gives CDR1 SGHTA, CDR2 FQGNSA. CDR3 protein: CASSLVGEGNQPQHF. CDR3 bases: TGTGCCAGCAGCTTAGTGGGGGAGGGTAATCAGCCCCAGCATTTT.

This clonotype was counted a few times. The V and J genes are TRBV20-1 and TRBJ2-3; D is perhaps TRBD2 (6 bases). The CDR3 is made up of 15 amino acids. The ends were cut back, 6 bases at V and 5 bases at J, with 21 bases in the middle. Germline CDR1 reads DFQATT; CDR2 reads SNEGSKA (reference sequence). CDR3 sequence reads: CSAKLYGVRGDTQYF. CDR3 DNA: TGCAGTGCCAAATTATACGGTGTGCGGGGAGATACGCAGTATTTT.

This chain links TRBV7-9 with TRBJ1-2; maybe TRBD1 (5 bases). The V gene lost 4 bases and the J gene lost 5 bases, with 14 bases spanning the gap. Germline-derived CDR1 and CDR2 are SEHNR and FQNEAQ (reference sequence). The CDR3 totals 14 residues. The CDR3 DNA reads TGTGCCAGCAGCTCCGGTGTCGGGGGTTATGGCTACACCTTC. Protein sequence: CASSSGVGGYGYTF.

The V call is TRBV27, the J call TRBJ1-3; no definite D call. The CDR3 totals 17 residues. Germline V gene data show CDR1 as MNHEY and CDR2 as SMNVEV (reference sequence). Trimming cost V 9 bases and J 2 bases, with 23 bases left between them. The DNA for the CDR3 is TGTGCCAGTCCGGAGGGAAGAAGGTTTCGGCCTGGAAACACCATATATTTT. Its protein is CASPEGRRFRPGNTIYF.

The chain uses TRBV5-1 and TRBJ2-7; TRBD1 agrees at 7 bases. CDR3 size: 15 residues. With V trimmed by 3 bases and J by 4 bases, 10 bases remained unmatched. Looked up from germline, CDR1 is SGHRS and CDR2 is YFSETQ. For the CDR3, the DNA is TGCGCCAGCAGCTCGGACAGGATAGACATTTACGAGCAGTACTTC. It yields the protein CASSSDRIDIYEQYF.

This clonotype was detected only a few times. The rearrangement joins TRBV9 to TRBJ2-3, with a possible D match to TRBD2 (6 bases). From germline, CDR1 is SGDLS and CDR2 YYNGEE. This CDR3 spans 14 amino acids. V was pared by 2 bases and J by 2 bases, with 9 bases between. CDR3 region: CASSVGGITDTQYF. The DNA of the CDR3 is TGTGCCAGCAGCGTTGGCGGGATCACAGATACGCAGTATTTT.